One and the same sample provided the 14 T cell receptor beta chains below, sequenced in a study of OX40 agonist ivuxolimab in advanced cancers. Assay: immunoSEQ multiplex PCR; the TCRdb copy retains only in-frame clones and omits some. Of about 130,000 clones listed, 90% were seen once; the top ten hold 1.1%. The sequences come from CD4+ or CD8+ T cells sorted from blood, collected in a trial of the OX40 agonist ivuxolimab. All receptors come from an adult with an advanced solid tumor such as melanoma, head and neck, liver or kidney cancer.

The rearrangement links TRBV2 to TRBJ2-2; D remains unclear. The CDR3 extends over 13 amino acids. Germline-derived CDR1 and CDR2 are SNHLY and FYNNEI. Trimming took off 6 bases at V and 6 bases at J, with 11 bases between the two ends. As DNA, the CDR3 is TGTGCCAGCAGCACCATATTATCCGGGGAGCTGTTTTTT. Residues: CASSTILSGELFF.

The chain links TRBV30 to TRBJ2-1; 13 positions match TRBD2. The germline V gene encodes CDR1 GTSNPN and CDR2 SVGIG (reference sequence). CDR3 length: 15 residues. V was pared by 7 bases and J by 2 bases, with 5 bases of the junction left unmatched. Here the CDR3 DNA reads TGTGCCTTACACGGACTAGCGGGAGCCTACAATGAGCAGTTCTTC. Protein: CALHGLAGAYNEQFF. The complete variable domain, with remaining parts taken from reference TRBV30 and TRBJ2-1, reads SQTIHQWPATLVQPVGSPLSLECTVEGTSNPNLYWYRQAAGRGLQLLFYSVGIGQISSEVPQNLSASRPQDRQFILSSKKLLLSDSGFYLCALHGLAGAYNEQFFGPGTRLTVL.

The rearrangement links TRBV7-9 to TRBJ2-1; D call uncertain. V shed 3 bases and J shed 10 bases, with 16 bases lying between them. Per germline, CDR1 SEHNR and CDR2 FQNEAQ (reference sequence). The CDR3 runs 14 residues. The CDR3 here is CASSFQRTAAEQFF. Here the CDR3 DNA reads TGTGCCAGCAGCTTCCAAAGGACCGCCGCGGAGCAGTTCTTC.

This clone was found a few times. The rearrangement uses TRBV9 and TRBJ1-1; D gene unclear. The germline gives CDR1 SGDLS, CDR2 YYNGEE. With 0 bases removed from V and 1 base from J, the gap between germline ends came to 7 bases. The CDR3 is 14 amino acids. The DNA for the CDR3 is TGTGCCAGCAGCGTAGGAGGGTGGAACACTGAAGCTTTCTTT. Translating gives CASSVGGWNTEAFF.

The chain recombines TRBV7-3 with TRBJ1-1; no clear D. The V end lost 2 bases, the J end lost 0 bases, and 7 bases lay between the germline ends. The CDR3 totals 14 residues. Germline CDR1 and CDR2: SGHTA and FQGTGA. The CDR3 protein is CASSLGAMNTEAFF. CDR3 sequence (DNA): TGTGCCAGCAGCTTAGGCGCAATGAACACTGAAGCTTTCTTT.

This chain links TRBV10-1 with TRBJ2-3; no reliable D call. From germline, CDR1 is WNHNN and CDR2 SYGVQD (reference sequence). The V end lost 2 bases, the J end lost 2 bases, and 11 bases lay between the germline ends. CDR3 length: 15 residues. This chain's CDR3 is CASSEGRRPTDTQYF. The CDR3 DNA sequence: TGCGCCAGCAGTGAGGGCCGGCGACCCACAGATACGCAGTATTTT.

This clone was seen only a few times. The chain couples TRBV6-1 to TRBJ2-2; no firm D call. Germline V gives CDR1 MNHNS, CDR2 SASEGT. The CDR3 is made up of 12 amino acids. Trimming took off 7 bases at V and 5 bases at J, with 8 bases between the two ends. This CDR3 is CASNVGTGELFF. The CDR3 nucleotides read TGTGCCAGCAATGTGGGGACCGGGGAGCTGTTTTTT.

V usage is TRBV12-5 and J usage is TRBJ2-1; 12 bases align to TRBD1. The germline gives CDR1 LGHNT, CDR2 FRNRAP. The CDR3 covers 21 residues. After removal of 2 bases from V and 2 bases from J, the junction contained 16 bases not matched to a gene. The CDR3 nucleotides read TGTGCTAGTGGTTTGTCCCGGGACAGGGGGCGTTCGGCCTTCCCCTACAATGAGCAGTTCTTC. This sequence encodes CASGLSRDRGRSAFPYNEQFF. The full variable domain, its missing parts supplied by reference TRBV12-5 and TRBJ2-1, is DARVTQTPRHKVTEMGQEVTMRCQPILGHNTVFWYRQTMMQGLELLAYFRNRAPLDDSGMPKDRFSAEMPDATLATLKIQPSEPRDSAVYFCASGLSRDRGRSAFPYNEQFFGPGTRLTVL.

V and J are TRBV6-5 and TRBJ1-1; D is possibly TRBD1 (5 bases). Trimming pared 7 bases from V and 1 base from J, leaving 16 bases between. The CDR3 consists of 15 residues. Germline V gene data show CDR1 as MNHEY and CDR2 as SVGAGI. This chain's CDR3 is CASTASRDGNTEAFF. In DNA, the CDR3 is TGTGCCAGCACCGCGTCCCGGGACGGGAACACTGAAGCTTTCTTT.

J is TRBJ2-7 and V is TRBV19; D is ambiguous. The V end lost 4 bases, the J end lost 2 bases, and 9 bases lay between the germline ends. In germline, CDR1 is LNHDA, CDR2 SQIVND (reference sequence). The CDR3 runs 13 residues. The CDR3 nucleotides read TGTGCCAGTAGTAATGGGGTCCCCTACGAGCAGTACTTC. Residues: CASSNGVPYEQYF.

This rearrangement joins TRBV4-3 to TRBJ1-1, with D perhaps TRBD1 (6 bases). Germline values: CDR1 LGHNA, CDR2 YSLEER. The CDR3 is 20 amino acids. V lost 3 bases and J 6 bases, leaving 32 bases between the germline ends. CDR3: CASSHRLPWATEGVRAEAFF. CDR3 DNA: TGCGCCAGCAGCCACAGATTGCCCTGGGCCACGGAGGGGGTTCGGGCTGAAGCTTTCTTT.

DNA for the CDR3: TGTGCCGGGGCGCGGAATGAAAACATTCAGTACTTC. This gives the protein CAGARNENIQYF. V is TRBV2 and J is TRBJ2-4, with D perhaps matching TRBD1 (5 bases). Germline assignment: CDR1 SNHLY and CDR2 FYNNEI. The V gene lost 11 bases and the J gene lost 5 bases, with 13 bases spanning the gap. The CDR3 contains 12 residues.

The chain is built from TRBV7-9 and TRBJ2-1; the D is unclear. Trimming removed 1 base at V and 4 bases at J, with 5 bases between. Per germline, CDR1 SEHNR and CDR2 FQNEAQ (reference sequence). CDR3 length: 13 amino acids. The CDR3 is CASSLGAYNEQFF. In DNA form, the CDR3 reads TGTGCCAGCAGCTTAGGAGCTTACAATGAGCAGTTCTTC.

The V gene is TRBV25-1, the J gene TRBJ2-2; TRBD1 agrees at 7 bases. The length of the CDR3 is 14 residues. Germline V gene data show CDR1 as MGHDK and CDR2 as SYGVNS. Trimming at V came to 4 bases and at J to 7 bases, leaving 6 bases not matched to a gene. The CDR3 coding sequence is TGTGCCAGCAGTGCCCAGACAGGGAGCGGGGAGCTGTTTTTT. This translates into CASSAQTGSGELFF.